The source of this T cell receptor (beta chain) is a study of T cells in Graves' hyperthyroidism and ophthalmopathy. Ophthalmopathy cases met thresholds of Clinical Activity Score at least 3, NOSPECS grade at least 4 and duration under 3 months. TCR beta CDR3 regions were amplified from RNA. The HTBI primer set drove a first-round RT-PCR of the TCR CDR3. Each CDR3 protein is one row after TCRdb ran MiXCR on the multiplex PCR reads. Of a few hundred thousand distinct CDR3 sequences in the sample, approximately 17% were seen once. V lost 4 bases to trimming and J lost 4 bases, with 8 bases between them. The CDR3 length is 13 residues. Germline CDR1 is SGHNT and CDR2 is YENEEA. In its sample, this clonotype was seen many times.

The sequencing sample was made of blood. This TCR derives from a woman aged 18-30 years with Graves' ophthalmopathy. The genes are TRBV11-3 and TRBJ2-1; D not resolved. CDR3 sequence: CASSSRDYNEQFF. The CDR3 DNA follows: TGTGCCAGCAGCTCCAGAGATTACAATGAGCAGTTCTTC.